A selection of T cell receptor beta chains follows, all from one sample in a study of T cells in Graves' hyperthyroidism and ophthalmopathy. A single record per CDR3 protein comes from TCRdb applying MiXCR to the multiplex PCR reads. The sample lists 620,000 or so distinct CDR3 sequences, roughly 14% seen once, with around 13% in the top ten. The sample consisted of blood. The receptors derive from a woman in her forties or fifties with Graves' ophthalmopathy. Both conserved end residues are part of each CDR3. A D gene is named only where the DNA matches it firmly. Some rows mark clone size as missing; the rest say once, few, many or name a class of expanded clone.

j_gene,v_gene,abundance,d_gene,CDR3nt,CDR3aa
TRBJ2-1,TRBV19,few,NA,TGTGCCAGTCTGAAGTCAGGGGATTGGGAGCAGTTCTTC,CASLKSGDWEQFF
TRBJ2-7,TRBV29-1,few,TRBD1,TGCAGCGTTGAAGATGGGCGAGGGACAGGGTCTATAGAGCAGTACTTC,CSVEDGRGTGSIEQYF
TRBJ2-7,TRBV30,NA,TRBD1,TGTGCCTGGAGTAGGGACAGGGGGATCTACGAGCAGTACTTC,CAWSRDRGIYEQYF
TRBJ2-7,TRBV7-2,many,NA,TGTGCCAGCAGCTTAGGGACAGTGAGTAGTGGATACGAGCAGTACTTC,CASSLGTVSSGYEQYF
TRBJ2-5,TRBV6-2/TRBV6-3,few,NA,TGTGCCAGCCATCGAGGGGGAGCCGTAGAGACCCAGTACTTC,CASHRGGAVETQYF
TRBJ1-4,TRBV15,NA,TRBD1,TGTGCCACCAGCAGAGATAGTGGCGGACAGGGTGGTGAAAAACTGTTTTTT,CATSRDSGGQGGEKLFF
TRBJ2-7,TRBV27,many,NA,TGTGCCAGCAGTGCCGTTGGCACTTACGAAGAGCAGTACTTC,CASSAVGTYEEQYF
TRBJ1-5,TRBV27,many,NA,TGTGCCAGCTGGGACGCTAATCAGCCCCAGCATTTT,CASWDANQPQHF
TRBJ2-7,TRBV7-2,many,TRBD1,TGTGCCAGCAGCCCCCATTGGCGACAGGGCTACGAGCAGTACTTC,CASSPHWRQGYEQYF
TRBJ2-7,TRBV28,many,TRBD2,TGTGCCAGCAGTTATGCCAGGGAGAGTAGCGGGAGTTCCTACGAGCAGTACTTC,CASSYARESSGSSYEQYF
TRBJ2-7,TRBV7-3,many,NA,TGTGCCAGCAGCTTATTTGTGGGTAGCTCCTACGAGCAGTACTTC,CASSLFVGSSYEQYF
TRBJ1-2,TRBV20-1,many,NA,TGCAGTGCAGCCGTTCGACAGGCCAACTATGGCTACACCTTC,CSAAVRQANYGYTF
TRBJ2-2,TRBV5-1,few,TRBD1,TGCGCCAGCAGCCACGGGACAGTTAACACCGGGGAGCTGTTTTTT,CASSHGTVNTGELFF
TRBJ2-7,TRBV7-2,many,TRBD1,TGTGCCAGCAGCATGGACAGGGGCGGCTACGAGCAGTACTTC,CASSMDRGGYEQYF
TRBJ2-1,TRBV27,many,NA,TGTGCCAGCAGTCCACAGACAGGCCGGTACTACAATGAGCAGTTCTTC,CASSPQTGRYYNEQFF
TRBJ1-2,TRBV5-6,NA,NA,TGTGCCAGCAGCTTGAAGGACCGGGAGGCTGGCTACACCTTC,CASSLKDREAGYTF